A selection of T cell receptor beta chains follows, all from one sample in a study of control samples from healthy donors and cancer patients. Generated by immunoSEQ multiplex PCR, the TCRdb table keeps only in-frame clones and is missing some. The sample yields about 100,000 clones, about 88% seen once. Source material: blood. The receptors come from a woman between 45 and 65 years old in good health. Each CDR3 is given with its conserved first and last residue. D genes are given only for firm matches. Only some rows state a clone size, as once, few, many or a class for expanded clones.

CDR3 protein: CASSSKNVRTDTQYF
CDR3 DNA: TGTGCCAGCAGCTCCAAAAACGTGCGCACAGATACGCAGTATTTT
clone size: -
V gene: TRBV5-4
D gene: -
J gene: TRBJ2-3

CDR3 protein: CASSREGRTRYEQYF
CDR3 DNA: TGTGCCAGCAGCAGAGAGGGGAGGACTCGCTACGAGCAGTACTTC
clone size: few
V gene: TRBV13
D gene: -
J gene: TRBJ2-7

CDR3 protein: CASSTRLAGGPADTQYF
CDR3 DNA: TGTGCCAGCAGCACCCGACTAGCGGGGGGGCCGGCAGATACGCAGTATTTT
clone size: -
V gene: TRBV9
D gene: TRBD2
J gene: TRBJ2-3

CDR3 protein: CASSVASGVAARLAPNTGELFF
CDR3 DNA: TGTGCCAGCAGCGTAGCGTCAGGCGTGGCCGCGAGGCTAGCGCCTAACACCGGGGAGCTGTTTTTT
clone size: once
V gene: TRBV9
D gene: -
J gene: TRBJ2-2

CDR3 protein: CASSPIAVKGGTGANVLTF
CDR3 DNA: TGTGCCAGCTCACCTATCGCGGTCAAAGGGGGGACTGGGGCCAACGTCCTGACTTTC
clone size: -
V gene: TRBV18
D gene: -
J gene: TRBJ2-6

CDR3 protein: CATASGPSLGTEAFF
CDR3 DNA: TGTGCCACCGCGTCGGGGCCCTCCTTGGGAACTGAAGCTTTCTTT
clone size: -
V gene: TRBV15
D gene: -
J gene: TRBJ1-1

CDR3 protein: CAAKQGASAKNIQYF
CDR3 DNA: TGTGCCGCCAAACAGGGGGCATCGGCCAAAAACATTCAGTACTTC
clone size: -
V gene: TRBV30
D gene: TRBD1
J gene: TRBJ2-4

CDR3 protein: CASSLGSSYNSPLHF
CDR3 DNA: TGCGCCAGCAGCTTGGGGAGCTCCTATAATTCACCCCTCCACTTT
clone size: few
V gene: TRBV5-1
D gene: -
J gene: TRBJ1-6

CDR3 protein: CASSPGDGQFTDTQYF
CDR3 DNA: TGCGCCAGCAGCCCGGGGGACGGACAGTTTACAGATACGCAGTATTTT
clone size: -
V gene: TRBV5-1
D gene: -
J gene: TRBJ2-3

CDR3 protein: CASSPPGGGLIYEQYF
CDR3 DNA: TGTGCCAGCTCACCGCCCGGGGGGGGACTAATCTACGAGCAGTACTTC
clone size: -
V gene: TRBV18
D gene: TRBD2
J gene: TRBJ2-7